A selection of T cell receptor beta chains follows, all from one sample in a study of T cells in tumors and immune-related adverse events. Libraries were prepared by immunoSEQ multiplex PCR; TCRdb keeps only in-frame clonotypes and omits some of them. Of approximately 2,500 clones listed, 83% were seen once; the top ten hold around 7%. The sequences come from tumor tissue, collected from a patient treated with anti-PD-1 therapy. All receptors come from a female donor with metastatic renal cell carcinoma. Each CDR3 is given with its conserved first and last residue. D genes are given only for firm matches. The size field is filled for only some rows; it gives once, few, many or a size class.

abundance	v_gene	d_gene	j_gene	CDR3nt	CDR3aa
.	TRBV11-2	.	TRBJ2-5	TGTGCCAGCAGCGTGGGGGGAGACCACGAGACCCAGTACTTC	CASSVGGDHETQYF
.	TRBV9	.	TRBJ2-1	TGTGCCAGCAGCGTAAGTAGCCGAAGCTCCTACAATGAGCAGTTCTTC	CASSVSSRSSYNEQFF
.	TRBV5-1	.	TRBJ1-2	TGCGCCAGCAGCCTAGGGGGGGGCTGGGGCTACACCTTC	CASSLGGGWGYTF
.	TRBV10-2	.	TRBJ1-4	TGCGCCAGCAGTCTAATCTTCGGGGGTTCGAATGAAAAACTGTTTTTT	CASSLIFGGSNEKLFF
once	TRBV9	.	TRBJ2-1	TGTGCCAGCAGCGTAGATGAAGCGGGCCTTAACAATGAGCAGTTCTTC	CASSVDEAGLNNEQFF
.	TRBV30	.	TRBJ1-5	TGTGCCTGGAGTGGGGGGACAAATAGCAATCAGCCCCAGCATTTT	CAWSGGTNSNQPQHF
once	TRBV11-2	TRBD1	TRBJ1-2	TGTGCCAGCAGCTTAAGACAGGGCCCAGAAGGAGGCTACACCTTC	CASSLRQGPEGGYTF
.	TRBV28	.	TRBJ2-5	TGTTCCAGCAGCCTTCGGGAGATTCAAGAGACCCAGTACTTC	CSSSLREIQETQYF
once	TRBV27	.	TRBJ2-3	TGTGCCAGCAGGCGCTTGCCCCCGGGACTCCCGCCAGATACGCAGTATTTT	CASRRLPPGLPPDTQYF
.	TRBV6-5	.	TRBJ1-3	TGTGCTAGCAGTTACAGTTCCTCTGGAAACACCATATATTTT	CASSYSSSGNTIYF
.	TRBV7-9	TRBD1	TRBJ1-6	TGTGCCAGCAGCGGGGTTACAGGGGTCTATTCACCCCTCCACTTT	CASSGVTGVYSPLHF
few	TRBV29-1	TRBD2	TRBJ2-3	TGCAGCGTTGAGCTTACTAGCGGGGGAGGAGATACGCAGTATTTT	CSVELTSGGGDTQYF
once	TRBV4-1	.	TRBJ2-5	TGCGCCAGCAGCCAAGATAGGGGGGGCGATGAGACCCAGTACTTC	CASSQDRGGDETQYF
.	TRBV18	.	TRBJ2-5	TGTGCCAGCTCACCACCAGGGATGATAGAGACCCAGTACTTC	CASSPPGMIETQYF
few	TRBV21-1	.	TRBJ2-5	TGTGCCAGCAGCAACCGACGTTTGGACAGGGTTGTTAAGACCCAGTACTTC	CASSNRRLDRVVKTQYF
.	TRBV4-1	.	TRBJ1-1	TGCGCCAGCAGCCTCGACCTGAACACTGAAGCTTTCTTT	CASSLDLNTEAFF
.	TRBV10-3	.	TRBJ1-2	TGTGCCATCAGTGATTTGGGTAACTATGGCTACACCTTC	CAISDLGNYGYTF
.	TRBV11-2	.	TRBJ2-7	TGTGCCAGCAGCTTAGACGGGGTGGTCTGGGACGAGCAGTACTTC	CASSLDGVVWDEQYF
.	TRBV5-6	TRBD1	TRBJ1-2	TGTGCCAGCAGCTTGGGGGACAGCCGAGGGACCTTC	CASSLGDSRGTF
few	TRBV14	TRBD1	TRBJ2-7	TGTGCCAGCAGCCAAGACTGGACAGGTGCCTACGAGCAGTACTTC	CASSQDWTGAYEQYF
once	TRBV6-4	TRBD2	TRBJ2-1	TGTGCCAGCAGTGACTCAACTAGCGGGGGGGCCGTCAATGAGCAGTTCTTC	CASSDSTSGGAVNEQFF
.	TRBV10-1	.	TRBJ2-7	TGCGCCAGCAGTAAGTCGGGGGATGGCTACGAGCAGTACTTC	CASSKSGDGYEQYF
once	TRBV30	.	TRBJ2-3	TGTGCCTGGAGTGGCAAGGGCCCAGATACGCAGTATTTT	CAWSGKGPDTQYF
.	TRBV11-3	.	TRBJ2-1	TGTGCCAGCAACCGAGGTGCGGGTGAACCCTACAATGAGCAGTTCTTC	CASNRGAGEPYNEQFF
.	TRBV5-1	TRBD2	TRBJ2-5	TGCGCCAGCAGCTTGGGCGGGGGGCGCCAAGAGACCCAGTACTTC	CASSLGGGRQETQYF
.	TRBV5-4	TRBD1	TRBJ2-5	TGTGCCAGCAGCTCGCCCTTCGGGACAGGGGTCGACGGGGAGACCCAGTACTTC	CASSSPFGTGVDGETQYF
.	TRBV19	.	TRBJ2-3	TGTGCCAGTAGACAAAGCGGTGATACGCAGTATTTT	CASRQSGDTQYF
.	TRBV4-1	.	TRBJ2-7	TGCGCCAGCAGCCAAGGGACTACAGACCCAGCTTTATACTTC	CASSQGTTDPALYF
.	TRBV28	TRBD1	TRBJ1-4	TGTGCCAGCAGTTTATTCCGGGACAGGGACGAAAAACTGTTTTTT	CASSLFRDRDEKLFF
once	TRBV9	TRBD1	TRBJ1-2	TGTGCCAGCAAGGGGACAGGGGTAGGCTATGGCTACACCTTC	CASKGTGVGYGYTF
.	TRBV6-5	.	TRBJ2-1	TGTGCCAGCAGTCAACTAGACTCCTACAATGAGCAGTTCTTC	CASSQLDSYNEQFF
.	TRBV27	.	TRBJ2-1	TGTGCCAGCAACCCCCATTCAGCGGACAATGAGCAGTTCTTC	CASNPHSADNEQFF
.	TRBV7-8	.	TRBJ1-3	TGTGCCAGCAGCTTAGCGGGCAGGGCCTCTGGAAACACCATATATTTT	CASSLAGRASGNTIYF
.	TRBV13	.	TRBJ2-1	TGTGCCAGCAGCTTCAGCGGTGAGCAGTTCTTC	CASSFSGEQFF
.	TRBV4-1	.	TRBJ2-2	TGCGCCAGCAGCCTTAGCCCCCTTGCCGGGAGTACCTCGAACACCGGGGAGCTGTTTTTT	CASSLSPLAGSTSNTGELFF
.	TRBV7-6	.	TRBJ1-3	TGTGCCAGCAGCCAGGGAGGAAACACCATATATTTT	CASSQGGNTIYF
.	TRBV5-3	.	TRBJ2-4	TGTGCCAGAAGCTTGATTCTCAGGGAATACATTCAGTACTTC	CARSLILREYIQYF
.	TRBV11-2	TRBD2	TRBJ2-7	TGTGCCAGCAGCTTTAACGCGGGAGGCGACTCCTACGAGCAGTACTTC	CASSFNAGGDSYEQYF
few	TRBV6-5	.	TRBJ1-2	TGTGCCAGCAGTTCCTTGGGACGGACCTATGGCTACACCTTC	CASSSLGRTYGYTF
.	TRBV18	TRBD2	TRBJ2-3	TGTGCCAGCTCACCACCTCATAGCGGGGGGGCAGGGACGCAGTATTTT	CASSPPHSGGAGTQYF
.	TRBV28	.	TRBJ2-7	TGTGCCAGCAGCATCCGGGACAACTCCTACGAGCAGTACTTC	CASSIRDNSYEQYF
.	TRBV4-3	.	TRBJ2-7	TGCGCCAGCAGCCAAGATGCGGGGAGCTCCTACGAGCAGTACTTC	CASSQDAGSSYEQYF
.	TRBV5-6	.	TRBJ2-5	TGTGCCAGCAGCTCACGATACGGTGGGGTAGCCCTCCAAGAGACCCAGTACTTC	CASSSRYGGVALQETQYF
.	TRBV11-2	.	TRBJ2-7	TGTGCCAGCAGCCCCCTCTATGGTTCCTACGAGCAGTACTTC	CASSPLYGSYEQYF
.	TRBV13	.	TRBJ1-1	TGTGCCAGCAGCTTAGTTGGGGCGCGGGGCACTGAAGCTTTCTTT	CASSLVGARGTEAFF
.	TRBV4-2	TRBD2	TRBJ2-3	TGTGCCAGCAGCGCACGTACTAGCGGGGCAGATACGCAGTATTTT	CASSARTSGADTQYF
.	TRBV5-8	.	TRBJ2-1	TGTGCCAGCAGCTTGGCGGGGAGCTCCTACAATGAGCAGTTCTTC	CASSLAGSSYNEQFF
.	TRBV18	.	TRBJ2-3	TGTGCCAGCTCACGACAGACGGGCGCCAACACAGATACGCAGTATTTT	CASSRQTGANTDTQYF
.	TRBV7-2	.	TRBJ2-5	TGTGCCAGCAGCTTAGATTCAGCAGACGTCGAGACCCAGTACTTC	CASSLDSADVETQYF
.	TRBV29-1	.	TRBJ2-3	TGCAGCCAGGGTTCAGATACGCAGTATTTT	CSQGSDTQYF
.	TRBV6-6	.	TRBJ1-2	TGTGCCACCCTACTCGGGACAAGTCTAGGCTACACCTTC	CATLLGTSLGYTF
.	TRBV7-8	TRBD1	TRBJ1-2	TGTGCCAGCAGCTTGTCCGAGGACAGGGCCTATGGCTACACCTTC	CASSLSEDRAYGYTF